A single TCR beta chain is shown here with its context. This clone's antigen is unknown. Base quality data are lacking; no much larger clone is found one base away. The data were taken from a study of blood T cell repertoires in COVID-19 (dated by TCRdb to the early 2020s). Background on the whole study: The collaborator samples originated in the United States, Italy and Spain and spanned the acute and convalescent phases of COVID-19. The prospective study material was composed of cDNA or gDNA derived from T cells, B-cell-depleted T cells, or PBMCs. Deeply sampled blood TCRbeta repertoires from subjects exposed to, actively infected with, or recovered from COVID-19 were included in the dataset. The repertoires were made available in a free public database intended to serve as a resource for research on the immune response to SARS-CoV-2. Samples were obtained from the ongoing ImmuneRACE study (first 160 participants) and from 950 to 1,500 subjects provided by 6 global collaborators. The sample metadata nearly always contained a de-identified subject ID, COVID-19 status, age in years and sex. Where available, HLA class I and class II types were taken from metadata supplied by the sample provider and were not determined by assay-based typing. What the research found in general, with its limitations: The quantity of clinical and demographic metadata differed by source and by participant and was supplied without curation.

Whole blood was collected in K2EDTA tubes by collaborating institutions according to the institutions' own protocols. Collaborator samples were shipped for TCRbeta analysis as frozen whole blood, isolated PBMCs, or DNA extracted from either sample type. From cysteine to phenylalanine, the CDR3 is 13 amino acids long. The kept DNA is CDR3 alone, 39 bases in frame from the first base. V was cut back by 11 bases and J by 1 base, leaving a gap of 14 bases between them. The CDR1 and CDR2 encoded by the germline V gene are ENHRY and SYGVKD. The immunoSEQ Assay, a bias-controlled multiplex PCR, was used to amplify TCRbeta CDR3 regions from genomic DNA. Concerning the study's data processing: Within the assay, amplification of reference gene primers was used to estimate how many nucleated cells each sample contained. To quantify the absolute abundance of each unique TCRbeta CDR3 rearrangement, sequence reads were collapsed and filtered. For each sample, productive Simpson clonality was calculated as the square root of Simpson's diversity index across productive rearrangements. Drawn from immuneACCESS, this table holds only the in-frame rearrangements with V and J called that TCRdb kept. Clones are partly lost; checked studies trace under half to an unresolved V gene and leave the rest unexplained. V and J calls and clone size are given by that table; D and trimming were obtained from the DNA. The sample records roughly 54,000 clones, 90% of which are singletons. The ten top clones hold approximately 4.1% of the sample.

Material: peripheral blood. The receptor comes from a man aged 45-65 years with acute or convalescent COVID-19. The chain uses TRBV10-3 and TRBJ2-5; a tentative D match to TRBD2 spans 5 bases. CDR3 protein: CAHSGATQETQYF. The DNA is TGTGCCCACAGCGGAGCAACCCAAGAGACCCAGTACTTC.